The 20 T cell receptor beta chains in this list originate from one sample, sequenced in a study of CD8+CD57+ T cells in acquired aplastic anemia. Genomic DNA constituted the template upon which TCR beta VDJ and CDR3 profiling was performed. TCRdb re-derived calls from the reads in MiXCR, one entry per CDR3 protein. Among about 170,000 distinct CDR3 sequences listed, around half were seen once. Only patients with CD8+CD57+ cell expansion on flow cytometry were chosen for sequencing. Sequenced input: sorted CD4+, CD8+, or CD8+CD57+ T cells (not recorded which) from PBMCs. These receptor sequences come from a human donor with aplastic anemia.

This clonotype was picked up many times. The V gene is TRBV5-1, the J gene TRBJ1-2; possible D gene TRBD1, 5 bases. CDR3 length equals 15 residues. Germline values: CDR1 SGHRS, CDR2 YFSETQ. Trimming removed 5 bases at V and 6 bases at J, with 20 bases between. The CDR3 sequence is CASRREGADKHGYTF. The CDR3, as DNA: TGCGCCAGCAGAAGAGAAGGGGCGGATAAACATGGCTACACCTTC.

The chain couples TRBV10-3 to TRBJ2-1; D gene uncertain. Between the trimmed V and J ends, which lost 3 bases and 4 bases, there was a span of 1 base. From germline, CDR1 is ENHRY and CDR2 SYGVKD. The CDR3 runs to 11 residues. CDR3 nucleotide sequence: TGTGCCATCAGTGAATACAATGAGCAGTTCTTC. Encoded protein: CAISEYNEQFF.

The chain is built from TRBV7-2 and TRBJ2-7; D may be TRBD2 (5 bases). This CDR3 has 13 amino acids. Deletions cut 3 bases from V and 3 bases from J, with 9 bases between. CDR1 and CDR2 from the germline V gene are SGHTA and FQGNSA. CDR3 region: CASSLDLSYEQYF. Here the CDR3 DNA reads TGTGCCAGCAGCTTGGACTTGAGCTACGAGCAGTACTTC.

In this sample, this clonotype turned up many times. The V gene is TRBV2, the J gene TRBJ1-3; D is unresolved. The germline V gene has CDR1 SNHLY and CDR2 FYNNEI. Trimming cost V 4 bases and J 0 bases, with 7 bases left between them. This CDR3 spans 14 amino acids. CDR3 nucleotides: TGTGCCAGCAGTGCCGGCAGCTCTGGAAACACCATATATTTT. This sequence encodes CASSAGSSGNTIYF.

The J gene is TRBJ2-3, the V gene TRBV2; no firm D call. Germline assignment: CDR1 SNHLY and CDR2 FYNNEI. The CDR3 contains 14 residues. V lost 2 bases and J lost 9, with 15 bases in between. The CDR3 region has the DNA TGTGCCAGCAGTGAAACCGCACGGGCCAGCACGCAGTATTTT. This sequence encodes CASSETARASTQYF.

In this sample, this clonotype turned up many times. The chain joins TRBV3-1 to TRBJ1-1; the D is unclear. CDR1 is LGHDT, CDR2 YNNKEL, per germline (reference sequence). CDR3 length equals 13 residues. V was trimmed by 1 base and J by 5 bases, leaving 8 bases between them. CDR3 amino acids: CASSQASVTEAFF. The CDR3, as DNA: TGTGCCAGCAGCCAAGCATCAGTAACTGAAGCTTTCTTT.

This clonotype was picked up one time. The CDR3 DNA reads TGTGCCACCACCCCGGGACTAGCGGGGGTAGAGACCCAGTACTTC. This sequence encodes CATTPGLAGVETQYF. The rearrangement links TRBV7-2 to TRBJ2-5; 14 positions match TRBD2. V lost 10 bases and J lost 4; bases outside the gene matches: 8. This CDR3 comprises 15 residues. Germline V gene data show CDR1 as SGHTA and CDR2 as FQGNSA.

The chain carries TRBV9 and TRBJ2-7, with a weak D call TRBD2 (5 bases). Germline V CDR1 and CDR2: SGDLS, YYNGEE. The CDR3 is made up of 14 amino acids. The V gene lost 0 bases and the J gene lost 3 bases, with 10 bases spanning the gap. The CDR3 coding sequence is TGTGCCAGCAGCGTAGGGACGGGGTTCTACGAGCAGTACTTC. Encoded protein: CASSVGTGFYEQYF.

In this sample, this clonotype turned up many times. V is TRBV12-3 or TRBV12-4 and J is TRBJ1-1, with a weak D call TRBD1 (5 bases). There are 14 residues in the CDR3. V dropped 8 bases and J dropped 2 bases, with 15 bases sitting between them. In nucleotides, the CDR3 is TGTGCCAGCGGGACCACAGGACGTAACACTGAAGCTTTCTTT. Amino acids: CASGTTGRNTEAFF.

This clonotype was picked up many times. The rearrangement joins TRBV5-8 to TRBJ1-1, with 9 positions matching TRBD1. The germline V gene encodes CDR1 SGHTS and CDR2 YDEGEE. The CDR3 runs 15 residues. The V segment lost 4 bases and the J segment 4 bases; nucleotides outside the gene matches: 8. CDR3 bases: TGTGCCAGCAGCAACGGGGGGGACAGGGTCACTGAAGCTTTCTTT. Protein product: CASSNGGDRVTEAFF.

A few counts support this clonotype. V usage is TRBV6-1 and J usage is TRBJ1-1; 8 nucleotides agree with TRBD1. J was trimmed by 5 bases and V by 7 bases; bases with no gene match: 12. CDR3 size: 15 residues. CDR1 MNHNS and CDR2 SASEGT come from the germline V gene. CDR3 nucleotides: TGTGCCAGCACCTTTAGGACAGGGAGGGAGACTGAAGCTTTCTTT. This codes for CASTFRTGRETEAFF.

Concerning this clonotype: Germline and junction disagree at one end, which may indicate a read error. The chain employs TRBV19 and TRBJ2-7; tentatively, D is TRBD1 (6 bases). Germline-derived CDR1 and CDR2 are LNHDA and SQIVND (reference sequence). The CDR3 covers 13 residues. CDR3 sequence: CASSTGSSYEQRF. The DNA for the CDR3 is TGTGCCAGTAGCACAGGGAGCTCCTACGAGCAGCGCTTC.

This clonotype came up many times. The genes are TRBV5-1 and TRBJ2-3; TRBD1 matches at 7 bases. The germline CDR1 and CDR2 sequences are SGHRS and YFSETQ. The CDR3 has 15 amino acids. Losses at the gene ends were 1 base for V and 2 bases for J; bases not matched to a gene: 4. DNA of the CDR3: TGCGCCAGCAGCTTGCGGACAGGATCCACAGATACGCAGTATTTT. Translated: CASSLRTGSTDTQYF.

This clonotype has ten or more counts. The V gene is TRBV3-1, the J gene TRBJ2-7; a weak D match, TRBD1 (5 bases). CDR3 length equals 14 residues. CDR1 is LGHDT and CDR2 is YNNKEL in the germline V gene (reference sequence). V was shortened by 1 base and J by 4 bases, with 11 bases between the two germline ends. The CDR3 bases are TGTGCCAGCAGCCAAGCTTCAGGGTGGTACGAGCAGTACTTC. Encoded protein: CASSQASGWYEQYF.

This chain links TRBV2 with TRBJ2-2; D gene ambiguous. V was shortened by 3 bases and J by 7 bases, with 6 bases between the two germline ends. The CDR3 has 12 amino acids. CDR1 is SNHLY, CDR2 FYNNEI, per germline. The CDR3 reads CASSDYYGELFF. Written as DNA, the CDR3 is TGTGCCAGCAGTGACTATTACGGGGAGCTGTTTTTT.

The CDR3 sequence is CAISQGTEAFF. In DNA, the CDR3 is TGTGCCATCAGCCAAGGCACTGAAGCTTTCTTT. The gene calls are TRBV10-3 and TRBJ1-1; no clear D. The CDR3 loop spans 11 amino acids. Germline values: CDR1 ENHRY, CDR2 SYGVKD. Trimming took off 6 bases at V and 4 bases at J, with 6 bases between the two ends.

This chain connects TRBV20-1 to TRBJ1-1; D gene ambiguous. CDR3 length: 13 amino acids. Germline values: CDR1 DFQATT, CDR2 SNEGSKA (reference sequence). V lost 3 bases, J lost 6 bases, and 14 bases lay in between. The CDR3 here is CSARSSSPPEAFF. The CDR3 DNA reads as TGCAGTGCTAGGTCCTCCAGTCCCCCTGAAGCTTTCTTT.

The V call is TRBV5-1, the J call TRBJ2-3; a weak D match, TRBD2 (6 bases). CDR1 is SGHRS and CDR2 is YFSETQ in the germline V gene. This CDR3 is 15 amino acids long. V lost 2 bases and J 4 bases, leaving 14 bases between the germline ends. In nucleotides, the CDR3 is TGCGCCAGCAGCTTCGGCCCCCCTAGCGCAGATACGCAGTATTTT. Encoded protein: CASSFGPPSADTQYF.

This clonotype was recorded a few times. The chain recombines TRBV6-1 with TRBJ1-4; 7 nucleotides align to TRBD1. The CDR3 has 14 amino acids. J lost 3 bases, V lost 6 bases, and 4 bases had no gene match. Germline-derived CDR1 and CDR2 are MNHNS and SASEGT. As DNA, the CDR3 is TGTGCCAGCAGCGGGACAGTATCTAATGAAAAACTGTTTTTT. As protein: CASSGTVSNEKLFF.

This clonotype showed up many times. The chain recombines TRBV6-4 with TRBJ2-1; unclear D gene. There are 16 residues in the CDR3. V was trimmed by 1 base and J by 0 bases, leaving 10 bases between them. Germline V CDR1 and CDR2: MRHNA, SNTAGT. The CDR3 loop is CASSDWAGRSYNEQFF. CDR3 coding DNA: TGTGCCAGCAGTGACTGGGCAGGCCGCTCCTACAATGAGCAGTTCTTC.